The 25 T cell receptor beta chains given below trace back to one sample, sequenced in a study of metastatic and nonmetastatic thyroid tumors. Each patient came to thyroid surgery without any prior treatment (of any kind). Via MiXCR, TCRdb re-called the PCR reads. The sample has about 41,000 clones; more than 25% are singletons. Specimen: blood. The receptors stem from a male donor with papillary thyroid cancer or a benign thyroid nodule (not recorded which). Some clones in this sample may be carry-over from other donors' samples.

The chain links TRBV6-1 to TRBJ1-1; no firm D call. The CDR3 runs 13 residues. Germline-derived CDR1 and CDR2 are MNHNS and SASEGT. V was trimmed by 9 bases and J by 3 bases, leaving 14 bases between them. DNA for the CDR3: TGTGCCAGTATCTATGGCGTCTACACTGAAGCTTTCTTT. Its protein is CASIYGVYTEAFF.

This clone was seen at least ten times. This may arise from a read error, as a much more abundant clone is one base away. Distinct nucleotide sequences in the sample also encode this CDR3. The V gene is TRBV18, the J gene TRBJ1-1; D is ambiguous. The CDR3 is 13 amino acids. Per the germline V gene, CDR1 is KGHSH and CDR2 is LQKENI. CDR3 sequence reads: CASSPGPQARAFF. CDR3 bases: TGTGCCAGCTCACCAGGGCCCCAGGCGCGGGCTTTCTTC.

At least ten counts were recorded for this clone. V is TRBV6-4 and J is TRBJ2-4; D perhaps matches TRBD1 (6 bases). V shed 7 bases and J shed 0 bases, with 13 bases lying between them. Germline V gives CDR1 MRHNA, CDR2 SNTAGT. The CDR3 length is 15 residues. The CDR3 is CASTGTLLAKNIQYF. The CDR3 DNA sequence: TGTGCCAGCACCGGGACACTGCTAGCCAAAAACATTCAGTACTTC.

This chain connects TRBV11-3 to TRBJ2-3; 7 bases map to TRBD2. Trimming cost V 1 base and J 0 bases; bases outside gene matches: 13. This CDR3 is built from 19 residues. The germline V gene encodes CDR1 SGHNT and CDR2 YENEEA. CDR3 nucleotides: TGTGCCAGCAGCTTAGTACTACTATCGGGGGGTTTTAGCACAGATACGCAGTATTTT. Its protein is CASSLVLLSGGFSTDTQYF.

The CDR3 coding sequence is TGTGCCAGCAGCCGAACTGGACAGGGTTGGGGCTACACCTTC. Protein: CASSRTGQGWGYTF. This chain uses TRBV11-2 with TRBJ1-2; 8 bases match TRBD1. V was clipped by 5 bases and J by 8 bases; unmatched bases: 10. The CDR3 extends over 14 amino acids. Per germline, CDR1 SGHAT and CDR2 FQNNGV.

V gene TRBV7-3 combines with J gene TRBJ2-3, with TRBD2 identical over 10 bases. The V and J ends lost 1 base and 7 bases, in that order; junction bases with no gene match: 8. Per the germline V gene, CDR1 is SGHTA and CDR2 is FQGTGA. The CDR3 is made up of 16 amino acids. CDR3 amino acids: CASSLKASGRGYTQYF. The CDR3 DNA reads TGTGCCAGCAGCTTAAAGGCTAGCGGGAGAGGTTATACGCAGTATTTT.

This clone was seen at least ten times. The CDR3 is CASSAVDPRNTGELFF. For the CDR3, the DNA is TGTGCCAGCAGTGCGGTGGATCCGCGAAACACCGGGGAGCTGTTTTTT. The genes are TRBV6-2 or TRBV6-3 and TRBJ2-2; D is unclear. The CDR3 length is 16 residues. CDR1 is MNHEY and CDR2 is SVGEGT in the germline V gene. V was cut by 5 bases and J by 2 bases, with 15 bases left in between.

This chain connects TRBV7-9 to TRBJ2-1; D not resolved. V was shortened by 1 base and J by 0 bases, with 4 bases between the two germline ends. CDR3 length: 14 residues. The germline CDR1 and CDR2 sequences are SEHNR and FQNEAQ (reference sequence). CDR3 nucleotide sequence: TGTGCCAGCAGCTTAGGCATCTCCTACAATGAGCAGTTCTTC. This codes for CASSLGISYNEQFF.

This chain joins TRBV11-1 and TRBJ2-3, with D possibly being TRBD1 (6 bases). Germline lookup yields CDR1 SGHAT and CDR2 FQDESV (reference sequence). Trimming shortened V by 9 bases and J by 3 bases, and 19 bases separated the two germline ends. The CDR3 contains 15 residues. The CDR3: CASSYYRRGTDTQYF. Here the CDR3 DNA reads TGTGCCAGTTCATACTATAGAAGGGGGACAGATACGCAGTATTTT. Complete variable domain (other parts from reference TRBV11-1 and TRBJ2-3): EAEVAQSPRYKITEKSQAVAFWCDPISGHATLYWYRQILGQGPELLVQFQDESVVDDSQLPKDRFSAERLKGVDSTLKIQPAELGDSAMYLCASSYYRRGTDTQYFGPGTRLTVL.

This chain connects TRBV30 to TRBJ1-4, with 7 bases identical to TRBD1. The J segment lost 8 bases and the V segment lost 0 bases, leaving 6 bases of the junction unmatched. There are 14 residues in the CDR3. Germline CDR1 is GTSNPN and CDR2 is SVGIG (reference sequence). The CDR3: CAWSVGTAAEKLFF. CDR3 sequence (DNA): TGTGCCTGGAGTGTAGGGACAGCGGCAGAAAAACTGTTTTTT.

This clone has at least ten counts. The chain is built from TRBV11-2 and TRBJ2-7; possible D gene TRBD2, 6 bases. The germline V gene has CDR1 SGHAT and CDR2 FQNNGV. With 1 base removed from V and 0 bases from J, the gap between germline ends came to 10 bases. The CDR3 runs 15 residues. The CDR3 loop reads CASSLGGIGSYEQYF. The CDR3 DNA is TGTGCCAGCAGCTTAGGCGGGATTGGCTCCTACGAGCAGTACTTC.

The rearrangement uses TRBV30 and TRBJ2-2, with a possible D match to TRBD2 (5 bases). The CDR3 spans 14 residues. Looked up from germline, CDR1 is GTSNPN and CDR2 is SVGIG (reference sequence). Trimming stripped 5 bases from V and 10 bases from J, with 20 bases between. The CDR3 DNA is TGTGCCTGGGTAGCGTGGGCGGGCTCCGTGGAGCTGTTTTTT. Its translation is CAWVAWAGSVELFF.

A single count supports this clone. The rearrangement uses TRBV7-6 and TRBJ1-5, with D tentatively TRBD1 (5 bases). V was pared by 5 bases and J by 3 bases, with 17 bases between. The CDR3 is 16 residues long. Germline-derived CDR1 and CDR2 are SGHVS and FNYEAQ. In nucleotides, the CDR3 is TGTGCCAGCAGCCAACAAGCGGGGACGTTCAATCAGCCCCAGCATTTT. Its protein product is CASSQQAGTFNQPQHF. The full variable domain, its missing parts supplied by reference TRBV7-6 and TRBJ1-5, is GAGVSQSPRYKVTKRGQDVALRCDPISGHVSLYWYRQALGQGPEFLTYFNYEAQQDKSGLPNDRFSAERPEGSISTLTIQRTEQRDSAMYRCASSQQAGTFNQPQHFGDGTRLSIL.

This clone appeared many times. This chain joins TRBV20-1 and TRBJ1-4; TRBD1 might be the D (5 bases). The germline CDR1 and CDR2 sequences are DFQATT and SNEGSKA (reference sequence). V lost 0 bases, J lost 5 bases, and 7 bases lay in between. This CDR3 is 13 amino acids long. CDR3 region: CSAREGPNEKLFF. The DNA of the CDR3 is TGCAGTGCTAGAGAGGGGCCGAATGAAAAACTGTTTTTT.

Ten or more counts support this clone. This same CDR3 is encoded by further DNA sequences in the sample. This chain connects TRBV6-1 to TRBJ2-7; TRBD2 matches at 14 bases. The CDR3 covers 14 residues. The V gene's germline CDR1 is MNHNS and CDR2 SASEGT. V lost 8 bases to trimming and J lost 3 bases; unmatched junction nucleotides: 3. CDR3: CASPGLAGDYEQYF. Here the CDR3 DNA reads TGTGCCAGCCCGGGACTAGCGGGAGACTACGAGCAGTACTTC.

This clone was seen only a few times. J is TRBJ2-5 and V is TRBV6-1; 9 bases align to TRBD1. The CDR3 covers 16 residues. Trimming cost V 5 bases and J 5 bases; bases outside gene matches: 12. The germline gives CDR1 MNHNS, CDR2 SASEGT. For the CDR3, the DNA is TGTGCCAGCAGTTCTAACCGGGACAGGGTTTGGGAGACCCAGTACTTC. Protein product: CASSSNRDRVWETQYF.

This clone was picked up many times. One base away lies a much larger clone, so this may be a sequencing read error. The chain couples TRBV25-1 to TRBJ2-3, with 7 positions matching TRBD1. The CDR3 length is 18 residues. Germline CDR1 MGHDK, CDR2 SYGVNS. DNA of the CDR3: TGTGTCAGCAGTCGAGTTTCGGGACAGACCCCACACACAGATACGCAGTATTTT. It is translated as CVSSRVSGQTPHTDTQYF.

A few counts support this clone. One end of the junction is discordant with germline, which a read error may explain. The chain links TRBV27 to TRBJ2-1, with D perhaps matching TRBD1 (8 bases). CDR3 length equals 13 residues. The V gene's germline CDR1 is MNHEY and CDR2 SMNVEV (reference sequence). The CDR3 reads CASSFRTGTKQFF. As DNA, the CDR3 is TGTGCCAGTAGTTTCCGGACAGGGACTAAGCAGTTCTTC.

The J gene is TRBJ2-6, the V gene TRBV20-1; D perhaps matches TRBD2 (6 bases). Germline V gene data show CDR1 as DFQATT and CDR2 as SNEGSKA (reference sequence). The length of the CDR3 is 14 residues. Trimming cost V 6 bases and J 2 bases, with 11 bases left between them. Here the CDR3 reads CSAPWGAGANVLTF. The DNA of the CDR3 is TGCAGTGCCCCTTGGGGGGCTGGGGCCAACGTCCTGACTTTC.

The chain is built from TRBV9 and TRBJ2-5; D could derive from TRBD1 or TRBD2 (5 bases each). V lost 9 bases and J 1 base, leaving 25 bases between the germline ends. CDR1 is SGDLS and CDR2 is YYNGEE in the germline V gene. The CDR3 is made up of 17 amino acids. The CDR3 sequence is CANRLPSSGARQETQYF. The CDR3 DNA sequence: TGTGCCAACAGGCTACCTTCGTCCGGGGCCCGCCAAGAGACCCAGTACTTC.

Details on this clone: Sequence at one end of the junction differs from germline and may be a read error. This chain connects TRBV4-1 to TRBJ2-7; 8 bases match TRBD1. CDR3 length: 18 amino acids. The germline V gene encodes CDR1 MGHRA and CDR2 YSYEKL. CDR3 bases: TGCGCAAGCAGCCAAGGGGGACAGGTGAATGTCTCGTTCTACGAGCAGTACTTC. Translated: CASSQGGQVNVSFYEQYF.

There are many counts of this clone. The V gene is TRBV27, the J gene TRBJ2-7, with 7 bases fitting TRBD2. The junction had 8 bases not matched to a gene; V was cut back by 7 bases and J by 2 bases. CDR3 length equals 14 residues. The germline CDR1 and CDR2 sequences are MNHEY and SMNVEV (reference sequence). For the CDR3, the DNA is TGTGCCAGCACGGCCATGGCGGGGGCCTACGAGCAGTACTTC. Translated: CASTAMAGAYEQYF.

This clone was counted many times. V is TRBV30 and J is TRBJ1-1; the D is unclear. The CDR3 is 10 amino acids. Germline V gives CDR1 GTSNPN, CDR2 SVGIG (reference sequence). Trimming pared 3 bases from V and 12 bases from J, leaving 11 bases between. The CDR3 reads CAWRRVSTFF. CDR3 DNA sequence: TGTGCCTGGAGACGAGTTTCGACTTTCTTT.

This clone was seen many times. The genes are TRBV7-2 and TRBJ2-5, with a possible D match to TRBD2 (5 bases). V lost 3 bases and J lost 5, with 16 bases in between. This CDR3 comprises 15 residues. Germline V CDR1 and CDR2: SGHTA, FQGNSA. In DNA form, the CDR3 reads TGTGCCAGCAGCTTGACTGGGAGCGTGGCTGAGACCCAGTACTTC. As protein: CASSLTGSVAETQYF. Based on the CDR3 plus reference TRBV7-2 and TRBJ2-5, the full variable domain is GAGVSQSPSNKVTEKGKDVELRCDPISGHTALYWYRQSLGQGLEFLIYFQGNSAPDKSGLPSDRFSAERTGGSVSTLTIQRTQQEDSAVYLCASSLTGSVAETQYFGPGTRLLVL.

This clone was counted a single time. The CDR3 nucleotides read TGTGCCAGCAGCTTAGCGGGACAGGGGCGACTAGCGGGATCCAATGAGCAGTTCTTC. It is translated as CASSLAGQGRLAGSNEQFF. The chain combines TRBV11-1 with TRBJ2-1, with D tentatively TRBD2 (11 bases). Germline-derived CDR1 and CDR2 are SGHAT and FQDESV (reference sequence). V was clipped by 0 bases and J by 6 bases, with 24 bases between them. There are 19 residues in the CDR3. The full variable domain, with the rest looked up from reference TRBV11-1 and TRBJ2-1, is EAEVAQSPRYKITEKSQAVAFWCDPISGHATLYWYRQILGQGPELLVQFQDESVVDDSQLPKDRFSAERLKGVDSTLKIQPAELGDSAMYLCASSLAGQGRLAGSNEQFFGPGTRLTVL.